This T cell receptor beta chain emerged from a study of regulatory T cells in long-lasting Graves disease. Study-wide background: Graves' patients, newly diagnosed, had taken antithyroid drugs under 3 months.

Sample time point: newly diagnosed GD, antithyroid drugs for less than 3 months. RNA isolated from PBMCs was used to make the TCR library. Patients were enrolled at an endocrinology department in Xi'an, China. TCR beta libraries were built with iRepertoire HTBI primers and Arm-PCR of CDR3 regions. TCRdb itself ran the multiplex PCR reads through MiXCR, one entry per CDR3 protein. The sample shows roughly 610,000 distinct CDR3 sequences, roughly 15% of them seen only once. There are many counts of this clonotype. The sample was also reused in another study, on T cells in Graves' hyperthyroidism and ophthalmopathy. This second study says: Most expanded thyroid clonotypes above 0.001 also appeared in blood.

The specimen comprised peripheral blood mononuclear cells (PBMCs), sampled at new diagnosis, from a patient treated with antithyroid drugs. This sequence originates from a woman in her 30s with Graves disease.

CDR3 sequence reads: CASSLFRDNQPQHF. The CDR3 DNA sequence: TGTGCCAGCAGTTTGTTCCGGGACAATCAGCCCCAGCATTTT. The chain uses TRBV6-2 or TRBV6-3 and TRBJ1-5, with D unclear. Germline assignment: CDR1 MNHEY and CDR2 SVGEGT. The CDR3 contains 14 residues. Trimming pared 4 bases from V and 3 bases from J, leaving 10 bases between.